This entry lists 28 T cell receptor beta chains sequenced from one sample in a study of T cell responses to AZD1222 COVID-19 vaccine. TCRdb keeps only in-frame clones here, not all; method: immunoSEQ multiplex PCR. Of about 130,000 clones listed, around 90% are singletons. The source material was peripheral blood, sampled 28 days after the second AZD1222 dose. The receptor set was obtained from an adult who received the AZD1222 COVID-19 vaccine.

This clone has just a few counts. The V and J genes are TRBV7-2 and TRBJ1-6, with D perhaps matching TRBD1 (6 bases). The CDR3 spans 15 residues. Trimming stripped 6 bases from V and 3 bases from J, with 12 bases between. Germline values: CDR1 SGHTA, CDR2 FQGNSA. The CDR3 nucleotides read TGTGCCAGCAGGGACAGTCGAGGCTATAATTCACCCCTCCACTTT. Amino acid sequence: CASRDSRGYNSPLHF.

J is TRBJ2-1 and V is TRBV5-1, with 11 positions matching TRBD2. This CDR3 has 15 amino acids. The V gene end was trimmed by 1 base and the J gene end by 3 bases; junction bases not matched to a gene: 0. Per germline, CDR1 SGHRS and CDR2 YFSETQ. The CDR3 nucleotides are TGCGCCAGCAGCTTGACTAGCGGGAGCTACAATGAGCAGTTCTTC. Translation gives CASSLTSGSYNEQFF.

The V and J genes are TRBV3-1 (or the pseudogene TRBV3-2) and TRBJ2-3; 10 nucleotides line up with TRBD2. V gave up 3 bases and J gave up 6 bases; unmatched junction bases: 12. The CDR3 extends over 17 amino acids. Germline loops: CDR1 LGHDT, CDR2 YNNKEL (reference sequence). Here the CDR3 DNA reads TGTGCCAGCAGCCATCGATTAGCGGGGGGCCTCCGGGATACGCAGTATTTT. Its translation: CASSHRLAGGLRDTQYF.

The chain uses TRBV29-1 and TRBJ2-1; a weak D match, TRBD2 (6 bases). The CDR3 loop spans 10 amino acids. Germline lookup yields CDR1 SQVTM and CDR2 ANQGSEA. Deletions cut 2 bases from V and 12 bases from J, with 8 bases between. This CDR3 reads CSVERGGQFF. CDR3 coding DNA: TGCAGCGTTGAACGGGGAGGGCAGTTCTTC.

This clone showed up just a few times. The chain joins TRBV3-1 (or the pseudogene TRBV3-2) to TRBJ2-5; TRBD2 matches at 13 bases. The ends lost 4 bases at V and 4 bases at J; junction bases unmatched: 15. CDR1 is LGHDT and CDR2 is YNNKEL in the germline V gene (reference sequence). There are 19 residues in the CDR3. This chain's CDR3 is CASSPGQGLRLAGGETQYF. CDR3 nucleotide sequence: TGTGCCAGCAGCCCGGGACAGGGCCTCCGACTAGCGGGAGGAGAGACCCAGTACTTC.

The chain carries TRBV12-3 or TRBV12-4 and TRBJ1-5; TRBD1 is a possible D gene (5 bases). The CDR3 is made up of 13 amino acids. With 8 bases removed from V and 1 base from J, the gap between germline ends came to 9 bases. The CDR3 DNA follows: TGTGCCAGCCAGGGAACGAGCAATCAGCCCCAGCATTTT. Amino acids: CASQGTSNQPQHF.

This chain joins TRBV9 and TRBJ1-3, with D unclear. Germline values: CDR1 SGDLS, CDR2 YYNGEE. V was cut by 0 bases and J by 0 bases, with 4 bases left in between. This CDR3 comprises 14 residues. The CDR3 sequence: CASSVGDSGNTIYF. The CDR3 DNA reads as TGTGCCAGCAGCGTAGGCGACTCTGGAAACACCATATATTTT.

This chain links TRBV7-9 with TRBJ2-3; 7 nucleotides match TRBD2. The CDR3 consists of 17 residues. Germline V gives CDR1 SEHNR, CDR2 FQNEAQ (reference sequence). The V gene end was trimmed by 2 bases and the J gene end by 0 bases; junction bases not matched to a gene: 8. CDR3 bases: TGTGCCAGCAGCTTACGGAGAGGACTAGTAAGCACAGATACGCAGTATTTT. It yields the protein CASSLRRGLVSTDTQYF.

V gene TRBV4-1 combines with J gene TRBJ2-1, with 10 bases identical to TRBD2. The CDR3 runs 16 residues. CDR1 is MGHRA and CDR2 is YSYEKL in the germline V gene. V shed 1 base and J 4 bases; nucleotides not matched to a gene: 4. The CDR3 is CASSQGEAGGYNEQFF. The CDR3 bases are TGCGCCAGCAGCCAAGGGGAAGCGGGAGGGTACAATGAGCAGTTCTTC.

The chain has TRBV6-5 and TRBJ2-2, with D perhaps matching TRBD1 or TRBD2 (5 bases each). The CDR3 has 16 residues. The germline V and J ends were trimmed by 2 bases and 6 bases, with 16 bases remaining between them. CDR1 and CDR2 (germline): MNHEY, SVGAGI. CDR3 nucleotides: TGTGCCAGCAGTTACGATACCTACAGGAGGTCCGGGGAGCTGTTTTTT. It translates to CASSYDTYRRSGELFF.

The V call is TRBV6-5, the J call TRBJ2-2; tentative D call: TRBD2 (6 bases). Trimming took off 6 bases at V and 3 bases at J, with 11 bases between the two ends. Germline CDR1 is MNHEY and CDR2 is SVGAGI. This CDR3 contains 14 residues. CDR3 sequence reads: CASSRDSYTGELFF. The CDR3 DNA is TGTGCCAGCAGCAGGGACTCGTACACCGGGGAGCTGTTTTTT.

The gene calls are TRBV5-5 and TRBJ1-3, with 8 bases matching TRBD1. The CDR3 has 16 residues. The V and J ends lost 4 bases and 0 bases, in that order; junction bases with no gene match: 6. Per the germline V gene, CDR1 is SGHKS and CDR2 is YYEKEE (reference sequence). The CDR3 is CASSAVGTGSGNTIYF. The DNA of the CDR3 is TGTGCCAGCAGCGCGGTAGGGACAGGCTCTGGAAACACCATATATTTT.

CDR3 protein: CASSISRYQPQHF. As DNA, the CDR3 is TGTGCCAGTAGTATAAGTAGGTATCAGCCCCAGCATTTT. The rearrangement uses TRBV19 and TRBJ1-5; D gene uncertain. V lost 2 bases to trimming and J lost 5 bases, with 7 bases between them. Germline CDR1 is LNHDA and CDR2 is SQIVND (reference sequence). CDR3 size: 13 residues.

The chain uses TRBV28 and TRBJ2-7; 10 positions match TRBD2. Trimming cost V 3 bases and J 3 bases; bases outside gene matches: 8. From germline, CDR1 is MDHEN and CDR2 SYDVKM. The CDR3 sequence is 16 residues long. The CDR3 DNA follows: TGTGCCAGCAGTTTGAGGACTAGCGGACCCCACTACGAGCAGTACTTC. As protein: CASSLRTSGPHYEQYF. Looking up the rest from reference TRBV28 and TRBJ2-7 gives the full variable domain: DVKVTQSSRYLVKRTGEKVFLECVQDMDHENMFWYRQDPGLGLRLIYFSYDVKMKEKGDIPEGYSVSREKKERFSLILESASTNQTSMYLCASSLRTSGPHYEQYFGPGTRLTVT.

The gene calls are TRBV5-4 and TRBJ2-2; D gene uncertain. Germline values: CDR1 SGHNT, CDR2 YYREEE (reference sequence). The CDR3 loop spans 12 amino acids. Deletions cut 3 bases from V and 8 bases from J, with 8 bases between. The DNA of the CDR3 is TGTGCCAGCAGCTCCCAAATGGGGGAGCTGTTTTTT. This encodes CASSSQMGELFF.

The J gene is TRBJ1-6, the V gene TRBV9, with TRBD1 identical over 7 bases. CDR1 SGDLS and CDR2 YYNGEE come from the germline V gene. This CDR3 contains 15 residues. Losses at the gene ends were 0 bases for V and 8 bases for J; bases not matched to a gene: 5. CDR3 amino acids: CASSVEGGGHSPLHF. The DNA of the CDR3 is TGTGCCAGCAGCGTAGAGGGAGGGGGCCATTCACCCCTCCACTTT.

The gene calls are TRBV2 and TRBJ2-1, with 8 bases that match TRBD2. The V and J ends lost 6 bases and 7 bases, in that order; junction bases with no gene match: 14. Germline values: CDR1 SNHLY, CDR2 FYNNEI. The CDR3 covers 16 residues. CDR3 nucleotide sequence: TGTGCCAGCAGCCGTACTAAAACGGGAGGGGTGAATGAGCAGTTCTTC. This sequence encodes CASSRTKTGGVNEQFF.

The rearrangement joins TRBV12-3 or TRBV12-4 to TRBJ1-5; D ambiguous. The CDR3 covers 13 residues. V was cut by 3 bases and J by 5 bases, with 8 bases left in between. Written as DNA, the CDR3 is TGTGCCAGCAGTTTGTACACTTATCAGCCCCAGCATTTT. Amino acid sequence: CASSLYTYQPQHF.

The CDR3 here is CATSGQTYGYTF. CDR3 nucleotides: TGTGCCACCAGTGGCCAGACCTATGGCTACACCTTC. The rearrangement links TRBV24-1 to TRBJ1-2; D is uncertain. V lost 5 bases and J lost 4, with 7 bases in between. The CDR3 runs to 12 residues. CDR1 and CDR2 (germline): KGHDR, SFDVKD.

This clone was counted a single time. CDR3 sequence: CASEDYNEQFF. The CDR3, as DNA: TGCGCCTCCGAGGATTACAATGAGCAGTTCTTC. The chain is built from TRBV5-1 and TRBJ2-1; no firm D call. Trimming shortened V by 10 bases and J by 4 bases, and 9 bases separated the two germline ends. CDR3 length: 11 amino acids. CDR1 is SGHRS and CDR2 is YFSETQ in the germline V gene.

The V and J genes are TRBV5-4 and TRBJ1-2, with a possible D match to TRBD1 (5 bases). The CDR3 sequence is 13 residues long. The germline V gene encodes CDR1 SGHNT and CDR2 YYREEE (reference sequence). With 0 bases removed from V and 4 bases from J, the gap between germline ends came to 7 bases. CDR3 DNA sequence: TGTGCCAGCAGCTTGGGTGGGGGCTATGGCTACACCTTC. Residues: CASSLGGGYGYTF. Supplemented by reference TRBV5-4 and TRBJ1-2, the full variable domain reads ETGVTQSPTHLIKTRGQQVTLRCSSQSGHNTVSWYQQALGQGPQFIFQYYREEENGRGNFPPRFSGLQFPNYSSELNVNALELDDSALYLCASSLGGGYGYTFGSGTRLTVV.

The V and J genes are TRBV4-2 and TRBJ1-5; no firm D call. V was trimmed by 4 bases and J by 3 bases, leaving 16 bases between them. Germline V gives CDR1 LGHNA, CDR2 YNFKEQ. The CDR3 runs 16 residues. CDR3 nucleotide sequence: TGTGCCAGCAGCCGTCCCCACCGGGGTCTCAATCAGCCCCAGCATTTT. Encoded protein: CASSRPHRGLNQPQHF.

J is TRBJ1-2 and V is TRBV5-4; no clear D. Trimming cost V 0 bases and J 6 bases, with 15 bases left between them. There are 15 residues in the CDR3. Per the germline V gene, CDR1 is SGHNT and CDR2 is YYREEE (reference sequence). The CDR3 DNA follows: TGTGCCAGCAGCTTGGGGCCGTCGAAGGAGGATGGCTACACCTTC. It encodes CASSLGPSKEDGYTF.

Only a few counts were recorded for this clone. In DNA, the CDR3 is TGTGCCAGCAGCTTGTCTTTGGGACTAGCGGGAGATGATGAGACCCAGTACTTC. Its translation: CASSLSLGLAGDDETQYF. The chain has TRBV5-4 and TRBJ2-5; 14 bases map to TRBD2. Germline CDR1 is SGHNT and CDR2 is YYREEE (reference sequence). With V trimmed by 1 base and J by 5 bases, 10 bases remained unmatched. The CDR3 sequence is 18 residues long.

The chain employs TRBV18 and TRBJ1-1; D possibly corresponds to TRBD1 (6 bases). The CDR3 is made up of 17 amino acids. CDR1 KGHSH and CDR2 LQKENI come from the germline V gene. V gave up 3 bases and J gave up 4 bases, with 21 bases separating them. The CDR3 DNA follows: TGTGCCAGCTCACCCCACCCGTGGGGGGCCTCGGGCACTGAAGCTTTCTTT. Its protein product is CASSPHPWGASGTEAFF.

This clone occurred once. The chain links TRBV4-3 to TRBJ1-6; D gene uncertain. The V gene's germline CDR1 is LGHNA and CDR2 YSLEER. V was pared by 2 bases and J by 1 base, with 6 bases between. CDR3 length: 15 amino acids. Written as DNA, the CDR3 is TGCGCCAGCAGCCAACGGCAGTCCTATAATTCACCCCTCCACTTT. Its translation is CASSQRQSYNSPLHF.

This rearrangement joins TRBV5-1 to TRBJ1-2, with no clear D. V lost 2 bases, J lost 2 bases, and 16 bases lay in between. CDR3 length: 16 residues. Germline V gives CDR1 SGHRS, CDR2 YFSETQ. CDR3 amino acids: CASSLETGSPNYGYTF. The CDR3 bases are TGCGCCAGCAGCTTAGAAACTGGATCGCCCAACTATGGCTACACCTTC.

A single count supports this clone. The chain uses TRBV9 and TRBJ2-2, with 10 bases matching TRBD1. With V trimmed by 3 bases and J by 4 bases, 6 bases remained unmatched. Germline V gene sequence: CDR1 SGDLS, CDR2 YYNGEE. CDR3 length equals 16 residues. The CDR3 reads CASSEAGQGGTGELFF. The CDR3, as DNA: TGTGCCAGCAGCGAGGCCGGACAGGGGGGCACCGGGGAGCTGTTTTTT.